A selection of T cell receptor beta chains follows, all from one sample in a study of molecular identifiers for immune sequencing clone quantification. TCRdb processed the PCR reads anew with MiXCR; each CDR3 protein has one entry. In the table there are about 68,000 distinct CDR3 sequences, over 15% of which are singletons. Sequenced input: naive CD8+ T cells from blood, with Jurkat cell RNA spiked in. Source of these receptors: a human donor in good health. Some libraries in this study had Jurkat cell RNA spiked in. Both conserved end residues are part of each CDR3. The order of the fields is V gene, J gene, CDR3 protein.

V: TRBV30; J: TRBJ2-3; CDR3: CAWSVGTGDRDTQYF
V: TRBV5-6; J: TRBJ2-1; CDR3: CASSLHPAANEQFF
V: TRBV30; J: TRBJ1-1; CDR3: CAWSYFDRSAEAFF
V: TRBV7-2; J: TRBJ2-3; CDR3: CASRVLGGGTDTQYF
V: TRBV4-1; J: TRBJ2-2; CDR3: CASSQVATSLTGELFF
V: TRBV18; J: TRBJ2-1; CDR3: CASSPTTGTGAYNEQFF
V: TRBV10-3; J: TRBJ2-6; CDR3: CAIMGSSGANVLTF
V: TRBV15; J: TRBJ2-1; CDR3: CATSRRAFFNEQFF
V: TRBV4-2; J: TRBJ1-1; CDR3: CASSLSWQNTEAFF
V: TRBV12-3/TRBV12-4; J: TRBJ1-1; CDR3: CASTSVAEAFF
V: TRBV27; J: TRBJ2-2; CDR3: CASSILPGAGELFF
V: TRBV4-3; J: TRBJ2-2; CDR3: CASSQDPRGARTGELFF
V: TRBV4-2; J: TRBJ1-2; CDR3: CASSQESQRAGLSDYTF
V: TRBV7-3; J: TRBJ2-2; CDR3: CASSLGFPNTGELFF
V: TRBV7-9; J: TRBJ2-5; CDR3: CASSSSERVGPRETQYF
V: TRBV6-5; J: TRBJ2-2; CDR3: CASSSSGELFF
V: TRBV7-2; J: TRBJ2-3; CDR3: CASSLDRGLNTDTQYF
V: TRBV4-1; J: TRBJ1-2; CDR3: CASRDRGISNYGYTF
V: TRBV24-1; J: TRBJ2-3; CDR3: CATSDRLGSVSTDTQYF
V: TRBV12-3/TRBV12-4; J: TRBJ2-6; CDR3: CASSPEGAGLISSGANVLTF
V: TRBV7-9; J: TRBJ1-4; CDR3: CASSSPTTGAGEKLFF
V: TRBV9; J: TRBJ2-3; CDR3: CASSPRGSGSADTQYF
V: TRBV4-1; J: TRBJ2-7; CDR3: CASSHAMDRREQYF
V: TRBV7-9; J: TRBJ2-5; CDR3: CATLTYGETYLQETQYF
V: TRBV14; J: TRBJ2-1; CDR3: CASGPTGLAANEQFF
V: TRBV24-1; J: TRBJ2-3; CDR3: CATSDPTSGGYTDTQYF
V: TRBV27; J: TRBJ2-7; CDR3: CASSSSGAYEQYF
V: TRBV9; J: TRBJ1-2; CDR3: CASSALGTGPVYGYTF
V: TRBV7-9; J: TRBJ2-3; CDR3: CASSGHRSPSTDTQYF
V: TRBV9; J: TRBJ2-2; CDR3: CASSPIFNGELFF
V: TRBV20-1; J: TRBJ2-3; CDR3: CSARDAWRATDTQYF
V: TRBV28; J: TRBJ2-7; CDR3: CASSFLAGTAYEQYF
V: TRBV6-2/TRBV6-3; J: TRBJ2-5; CDR3: CASSFFWLPTVETQYF
V: TRBV27; J: TRBJ2-7; CDR3: CASSTQGYEQYF
V: TRBV21-1; J: TRBJ2-3; CDR3: CASSNMPATFGDTQYF
V: TRBV29-1; J: TRBJ2-2; CDR3: CSVEGTRRPGELFF
V: TRBV4-3; J: TRBJ2-1; CDR3: CASSRNQGAYNEQFF
V: TRBV4-3; J: TRBJ2-7; CDR3: CASSEDWAAHEQYF
V: TRBV27; J: TRBJ1-1; CDR3: CASSLSNSLGTEAFF
V: TRBV12-3/TRBV12-4; J: TRBJ2-7; CDR3: CASSPLSGSPYEQYF
V: TRBV19; J: TRBJ1-2; CDR3: CATTGTGATYGYTF
V: TRBV19; J: TRBJ2-7; CDR3: CASSAPLAGGYEQYF
V: TRBV7-2; J: TRBJ2-2; CDR3: CASSLLAGAGELFF
V: TRBV7-6; J: TRBJ1-5; CDR3: CASRTGNQPQHF
V: TRBV7-9; J: TRBJ1-5; CDR3: CASQGNGQPQHF
V: TRBV5-6; J: TRBJ2-5; CDR3: CASSLAQGHETQYF
V: TRBV12-3/TRBV12-4; J: TRBJ2-1; CDR3: CASAVTRPDNEQFF
V: TRBV5-1; J: TRBJ2-1; CDR3: CASSLAEDEQFF
V: TRBV19; J: TRBJ1-1; CDR3: CASSIAEGTEAFF